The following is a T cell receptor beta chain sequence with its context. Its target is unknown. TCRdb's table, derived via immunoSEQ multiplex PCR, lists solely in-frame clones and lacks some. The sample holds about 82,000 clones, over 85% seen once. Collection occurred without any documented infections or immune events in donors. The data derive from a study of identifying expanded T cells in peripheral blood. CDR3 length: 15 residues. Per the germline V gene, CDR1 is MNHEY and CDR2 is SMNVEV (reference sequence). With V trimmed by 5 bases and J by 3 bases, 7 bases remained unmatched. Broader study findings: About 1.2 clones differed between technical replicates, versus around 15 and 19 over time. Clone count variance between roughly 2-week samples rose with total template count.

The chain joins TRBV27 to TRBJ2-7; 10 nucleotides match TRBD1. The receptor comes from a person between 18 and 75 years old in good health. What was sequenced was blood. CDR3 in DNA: TGTGCCAGCAGTCGAACCGGGACAGGGGACTACGAGCAGTACTTC. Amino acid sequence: CASSRTGTGDYEQYF.